The rows below give T cell receptor beta chains drawn from one sample of a study of blood T cell repertoires in COVID-19. The method was immunoSEQ multiplex PCR; TCRdb's version includes in-frame clones alone and lacks a portion of them. The data show about 100,000 clones, with about 80% seen just once and around 30% held by the top ten. Material for sequencing was peripheral blood. These receptors all come from a man in his 70s with active or convalescent COVID-19. Both conserved end residues are part of each CDR3. Each record gives: CDR3 protein, CDR3 DNA, CDR3 length, D gene, V gene, J gene, clone size. The D gene is left open where the match is weak. Size is stated for part of the rows, as once, few or many counts, or as a class when the clone is expanded.

CASSLGGLAGLDEQFF	TGTGCCAGCAGCTTAGGTGGGCTAGCCGGGTTGGATGAGCAGTTCTTC	16	.	TRBV13	TRBJ2-1	few
CASDNRVGNTIYF	TGTGCCAGCGACAACAGGGTTGGAAACACCATATATTTT	13	.	TRBV12-3/TRBV12-4	TRBJ1-3	.
CSASRLNQPQHF	TGCAGTGCTAGTCGACTGAATCAGCCCCAGCATTTT	12	.	TRBV20-1	TRBJ1-5	few
CASRDRGGYCEQFF	TGTGCCAGCAGAGACAGGGGTGGGTATTGTGAGCAGTTCTTC	14	TRBD1	TRBV2	TRBJ2-1	medium-sized
CASSTQTGGREQYF	TGTGCCAGTAGTACCCAGACAGGGGGGCGCGAGCAGTACTTC	14	TRBD1	TRBV19	TRBJ2-7	.
CASSEAFSGLDTQYF	TGTGCCAGCAGTGAAGCGTTTTCCGGGTTGGATACGCAGTATTTT	15	.	TRBV2	TRBJ2-3	.
CASSLLRAPTGELFF	TGTGCCAGCAGCTTATTGAGGGCCCCCACCGGGGAGCTGTTTTTT	15	.	TRBV11-2	TRBJ2-2	.
CASEIGFGTGETEAFF	TGTGCCAGCGAAATCGGCTTCGGGACAGGGGAGACTGAAGCTTTCTTT	16	TRBD1	TRBV2	TRBJ1-1	.
CASSEVSWTPNTEAFF	TGTGCCAGCAGTGAAGTCTCCTGGACACCGAACACTGAAGCTTTCTTT	16	.	TRBV6-1	TRBJ1-1	.
CASSDSFYGYTF	TGCGCCAGCAGCGACAGCTTTTATGGCTACACCTTC	12	.	TRBV5-1	TRBJ1-2	.
CASSWLRVFYEQYF	TGTGCCAGCAGTTGGTTAAGAGTTTTCTACGAGCAGTACTTC	14	.	TRBV6-2/TRBV6-3	TRBJ2-7	.